The 12 T cell receptor beta chains given below trace back to one sample, sequenced in a study of cytomegalovirus exposure and HLA in healthy donors. It was with 60 Vbeta and 13 Jbeta primers that the PCR ran. The repertoire was sequenced with immunoSEQ multiplex PCR; TCRdb's copy has only in-frame clones and lacks some. The sample lists 150,000 to 200,000 clones, about 80% occurring once. Sequenced input: PBMCs. The receptor source for this set is a man aged 18 to 29 in good health and CMV-seropositive.

There are a few counts of this clone. CDR3 in amino acids: CASSLVAGVGRELFF. DNA of the CDR3: TGTGCCAGCAGCTTAGTGGCGGGAGTTGGGAGAGAGCTGTTTTTT. The chain combines TRBV7-2 with TRBJ2-2; 7 bases line up with TRBD2. This CDR3 has 15 amino acids. V shed 1 base, J shed 11 bases, and the junction held 10 bases outside the gene matches. Germline assignment: CDR1 SGHTA and CDR2 FQGNSA.

This clone occurred a few times. The chain links TRBV9 to TRBJ2-1; D not certain. Trimming left V 2 bases short and J 7 bases short, with 7 bases between. Per germline, CDR1 SGDLS and CDR2 YYNGEE. This CDR3 is 12 amino acids long. This CDR3 reads CASSVSENEQFF. DNA of the CDR3: TGTGCCAGCAGCGTCAGTGAAAATGAGCAGTTCTTC.

The chain recombines TRBV11-2 with TRBJ2-5; 8 positions agree with TRBD2. Germline V gives CDR1 SGHAT, CDR2 FQNNGV. The CDR3 covers 14 residues. With 6 bases clipped from V and 4 bases from J, the junction kept 7 bases outside the gene matches. The CDR3 DNA reads as TGTGCCAGCAGGTTGAGAGCGGGAGCAGAGACCCAGTACTTC. Its protein is CASRLRAGAETQYF.

V and J are TRBV19 and TRBJ1-5, with TRBD1 matching 9 bases. The CDR3 extends over 15 amino acids. V lost 6 bases, J lost 6 bases, and 9 bases stayed unmatched. Per germline, CDR1 LNHDA and CDR2 SQIVND (reference sequence). CDR3 sequence reads: CASRPGTGIGQPQHF. CDR3 coding DNA: TGTGCCAGTAGGCCCGGGACAGGGATCGGTCAGCCCCAGCATTTT.

The J gene is TRBJ1-1, the V gene TRBV14; D not certain. Trimming took off 4 bases at V and 8 bases at J, with 14 bases between the two ends. The CDR3 consists of 13 residues. Germline CDR1 and CDR2: SGHDN and FVKESK. The CDR3 region is CASSPYTGKEAFF. CDR3 coding DNA: TGTGCCAGCAGCCCATACACGGGGAAGGAAGCTTTCTTT. Complete variable domain (other parts from reference TRBV14 and TRBJ1-1): EAGVTQFPSHSVIEKGQTVTLRCDPISGHDNLYWYRRVMGKEIKFLLHFVKESKQDESGMPNNRFLAERTGGTYSTLKVQPAELEDSGVYFCASSPYTGKEAFFGQGTRLTVV.

The V and J genes are TRBV27 and TRBJ2-7; D not resolved. CDR1 is MNHEY and CDR2 is SMNVEV in the germline V gene (reference sequence). This CDR3 is 12 amino acids long. The V end was cut by 8 bases, the J end by 2 bases, with 10 bases between. The CDR3 loop reads CASGLSPYEQYF. DNA of the CDR3: TGTGCCAGCGGTCTCAGTCCCTACGAGCAGTACTTC.

Remarks on this clone: The conserved phenylalanine or tryptophan normally closing the CDR3 is absent here, so this likely arose from a read error. The same CDR3 is also encoded by other DNA sequences in this sample. This chain uses TRBV15 with TRBJ1-6; 8 bases line up with TRBD1. The V gene end was trimmed by 0 bases and the J gene end by 7 bases; junction bases not matched to a gene: 2. The CDR3 has 15 amino acids. The germline gives CDR1 LNHNV, CDR2 YYDKDF (reference sequence). CDR3 region: CATSRDRGRNSPLHL. The CDR3 coding sequence is TGTGCCACCAGCAGAGACAGGGGGCGGAATTCACCCCTCCACCTT.

The chain combines TRBV19 with TRBJ1-2; 7 bases fit TRBD1. The CDR3 totals 17 residues. Per the germline V gene, CDR1 is LNHDA and CDR2 is SQIVND (reference sequence). Trimming removed 3 bases from V and 4 bases from J; junction bases left unmatched: 14. The CDR3 DNA follows: TGTGCCAGTAGTATGGGGACAGACTCGCTTTTGAGCTATGGCTACACCTTC. Protein sequence: CASSMGTDSLLSYGYTF.

This clone was recorded a few times. The CDR3 region is CARNDRDGGYEQYF. CDR3 in DNA: TGTGCCAGGAACGACAGGGACGGAGGCTACGAGCAGTACTTC. The chain carries TRBV27 and TRBJ2-7, with 7 bases that match TRBD1. The CDR3 is made up of 14 amino acids. Germline loops: CDR1 MNHEY, CDR2 SMNVEV (reference sequence). The trim removed 9 bases at V and 3 bases at J, leaving 11 bases unmatched.

The chain carries TRBV7-2 and TRBJ2-3; D might be TRBD2 (6 bases). Trimming took off 1 base at V and 1 base at J, with 18 bases between the two ends. The CDR3 is 18 amino acids. CDR1 and CDR2 (germline): SGHTA, FQGNSA. CDR3 nucleotides: TGTGCCAGCAGCTTAGGTTACTTTCGGGAGAGCCGCACAGATACGCAGTATTTT. This translates into CASSLGYFRESRTDTQYF.

The DNA of the CDR3 is TGTGCCAGCAGTTTTCTAGCAGCCTACAATGAGCAGTTCTTC. It codes for CASSFLAAYNEQFF. This chain connects TRBV28 to TRBJ2-1, with a weak D call TRBD2 (5 bases). Trimming pared 3 bases from V and 2 bases from J, leaving 8 bases between. The CDR3 extends over 14 amino acids. Germline V gene lookup returns CDR1 MDHEN and CDR2 SYDVKM.

The V call is TRBV28, the J call TRBJ2-7; 10 bases map to TRBD1. The CDR3 covers 15 residues. Germline CDR1 and CDR2: MDHEN and SYDVKM. The ends lost 7 bases at V and 2 bases at J; junction bases unmatched: 8. CDR3: CASTDTGTGAYEQYF. The CDR3 nucleotides read TGTGCCAGCACCGATACCGGGACAGGGGCCTACGAGCAGTACTTC.